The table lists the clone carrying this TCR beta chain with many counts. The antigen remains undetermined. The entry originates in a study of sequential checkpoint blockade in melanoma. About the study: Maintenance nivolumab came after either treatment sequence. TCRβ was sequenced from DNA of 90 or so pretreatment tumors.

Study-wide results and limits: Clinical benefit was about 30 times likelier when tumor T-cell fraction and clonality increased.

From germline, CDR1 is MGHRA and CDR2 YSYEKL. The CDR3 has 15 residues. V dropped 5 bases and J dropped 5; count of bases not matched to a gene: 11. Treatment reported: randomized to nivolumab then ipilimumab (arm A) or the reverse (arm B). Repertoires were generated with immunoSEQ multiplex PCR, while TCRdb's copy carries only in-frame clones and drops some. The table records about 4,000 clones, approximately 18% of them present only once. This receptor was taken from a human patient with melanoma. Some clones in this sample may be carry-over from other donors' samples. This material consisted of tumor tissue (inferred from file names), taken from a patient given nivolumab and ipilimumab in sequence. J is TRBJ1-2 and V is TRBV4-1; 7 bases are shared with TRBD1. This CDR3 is CASSSQTGTTYGYTF. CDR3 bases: TGCGCCAGCAGCTCTCAGACAGGGACGACTTATGGCTACACCTTC.